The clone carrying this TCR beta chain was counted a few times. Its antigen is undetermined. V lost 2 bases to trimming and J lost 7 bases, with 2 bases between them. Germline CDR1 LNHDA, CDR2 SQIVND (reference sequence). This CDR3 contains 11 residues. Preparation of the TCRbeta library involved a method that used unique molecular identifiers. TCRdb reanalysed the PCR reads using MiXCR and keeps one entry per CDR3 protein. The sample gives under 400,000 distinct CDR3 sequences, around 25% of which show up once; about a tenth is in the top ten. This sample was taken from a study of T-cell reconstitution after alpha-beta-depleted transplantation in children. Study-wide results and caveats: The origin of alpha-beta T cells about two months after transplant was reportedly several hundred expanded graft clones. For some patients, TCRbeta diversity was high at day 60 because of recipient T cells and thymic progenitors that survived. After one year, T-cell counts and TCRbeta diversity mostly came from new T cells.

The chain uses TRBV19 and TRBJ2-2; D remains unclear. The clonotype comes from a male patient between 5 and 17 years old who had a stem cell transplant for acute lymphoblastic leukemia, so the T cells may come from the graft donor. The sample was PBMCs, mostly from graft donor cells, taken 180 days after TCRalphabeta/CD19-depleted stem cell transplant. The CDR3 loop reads CASSIHGELFF. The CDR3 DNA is TGTGCCAGTAGTATACACGGGGAGCTGTTTTTT.